The 10 T cell receptor beta chains in this list originate from one sample, sequenced in a study of T-cell reconstitution after alpha-beta-depleted transplantation in children. During its preparation, the TCRbeta library received unique molecular identifiers. TCRdb re-derived calls from the PCR reads in MiXCR, one entry per CDR3 protein. Among roughly 170,000 distinct CDR3 sequences listed, about 6.3% were seen once. Material: PBMCs from the stem cell graft donor, obtained from the stem cell graft. The receptors stem from a human donor who donated a stem cell graft to a child with Wiskott-Aldrich syndrome.

This chain links TRBV24-1 with TRBJ1-1, with a possible D match to TRBD1 (5 bases). Deletions cut 3 bases from V and 1 base from J, with 11 bases between. The CDR3 consists of 15 residues. CDR1 KGHDR and CDR2 SFDVKD come from the germline V gene. The CDR3: CATSDPSGANTEAFF. The CDR3 nucleotides read TGTGCCACCAGTGATCCCTCCGGGGCGAACACTGAAGCTTTCTTT.

This clonotype was seen more than once but under ten times. The rearrangement links TRBV7-8 to TRBJ1-2; no clear D. This CDR3 has 16 residues. Trimming took 0 bases from V and 4 from J, leaving 15 bases between them. Germline lookup yields CDR1 SGHVS and CDR2 FQNEAQ. CDR3 region: CASSLAFQHQFYGYTF. Written as DNA, the CDR3 is TGTGCCAGCAGCTTAGCATTCCAACACCAGTTCTATGGCTACACCTTC.

This clonotype has more than one count but fewer than ten. This sequence joins TRBV19 and TRBJ2-7; 10 bases agree with TRBD2. Germline trimming cut 5 bases from V and 6 bases from J; bases unmatched to any gene: 13. The CDR3 is made up of 16 amino acids. Germline values: CDR1 LNHDA, CDR2 SQIVND (reference sequence). The CDR3, as DNA: TGTGCCAGTAGTGGCCCCCCTCTAGCGGGGGCTCGCGAGCAGTACTTC. Translated, it gives CASSGPPLAGAREQYF. Drawing the rest from reference TRBV19 and TRBJ2-7, the complete variable domain is DGGITQSPKYLFRKEGQNVTLSCEQNLNHDAMYWYRQDPGQGLRLIYYSQIVNDFQKGDIAEGYSVSREKKESFPLTVTSAQKNPTAFYLCASSGPPLAGAREQYFGPGTRLTVT.

The V gene is TRBV6-5, the J gene TRBJ1-2; D call uncertain. This CDR3 has 12 residues. V gave up 6 bases and J gave up 4 bases, with 9 bases separating them. The germline V gene has CDR1 MNHEY and CDR2 SVGAGI. The chain's CDR3 is CASSSEGYGYTF. The CDR3 coding sequence is TGTGCCAGCAGCTCAGAGGGCTATGGCTACACCTTC.

This clonotype was detected ten times or more. V gene TRBV7-2 combines with J gene TRBJ2-1, with D unclear. Trimming removed 1 base at V and 1 base at J, with 8 bases between. The CDR3 covers 15 residues. Germline V CDR1 and CDR2: SGHTA, FQGNSA. Here the CDR3 reads CASSLVAESYNEQFF. CDR3 DNA: TGTGCCAGCAGCTTAGTGGCAGAGTCCTACAATGAGCAGTTCTTC.

This clonotype showed up just a few times. The chain is built from TRBV2 and TRBJ1-6, with D perhaps matching TRBD1 (5 bases). Germline V gene sequence: CDR1 SNHLY, CDR2 FYNNEI. V was clipped by 6 bases and J by 2 bases, with 14 bases between them. The CDR3 length is 16 residues. The CDR3 DNA reads TGTGCCAGCAGCGGGACCTTACGGACCTATAATTCACCCCTCCACTTT. Translating it yields CASSGTLRTYNSPLHF.

The sample holds many counts of this clonotype. CDR3: CSARESKRGVLDSYNEQFF. Written as DNA, the CDR3 is TGCAGTGCTAGAGAGTCCAAGCGGGGAGTACTAGACTCCTACAATGAGCAGTTCTTC. The chain couples TRBV20-1 to TRBJ2-1; 7 bases are a match to TRBD2. V dropped 0 bases and J dropped 0; count of bases not matched to a gene: 14. CDR1 is DFQATT and CDR2 is SNEGSKA in the germline V gene (reference sequence). This CDR3 is 19 amino acids long.

This clonotype occurred many times. The chain uses TRBV5-6 and TRBJ2-1; TRBD2 aligns across 10 bases. The ends lost 1 base at V and 4 bases at J; junction bases unmatched: 8. The CDR3 runs to 17 residues. The germline V gene has CDR1 SGHDT and CDR2 YYEEEE. The CDR3 region has the DNA TGTGCCAGCAGCTTGACAAGCGGGAGGGCGGGGTACAATGAGCAGTTCTTC. Protein: CASSLTSGRAGYNEQFF.

This clonotype was found many times. V and J are TRBV20-1 and TRBJ1-1; D ambiguous. Trimming pared 0 bases from V and 11 bases from J, leaving 16 bases between. CDR1 DFQATT and CDR2 SNEGSKA come from the germline V gene (reference sequence). This CDR3 spans 13 amino acids. In DNA, the CDR3 is TGCAGTGCTAGAGATCTGCTGCTTGGAGAGGCTTTCTTT. It is translated as CSARDLLLGEAFF.

This clonotype has a handful of counts. The genes are TRBV6-2 or TRBV6-3 and TRBJ1-2; D might be TRBD1 (6 bases). The V gene lost 5 bases and the J gene lost 3 bases, with 13 bases spanning the gap. There are 14 residues in the CDR3. Per the germline V gene, CDR1 is MNHEY and CDR2 is SVGEGT. CDR3 sequence reads: CASSTSGTHYGYTF. The CDR3 nucleotides are TGTGCCAGCAGTACGTCCGGGACACACTATGGCTACACCTTC.